The T cell receptor (beta chain) under discussion was sequenced for a study of cytomegalovirus exposure and HLA in healthy donors. At the level of the study: An analysis done earlier identified about 120 million unique TCR beta sequences from about 179 million T cells.

The study ran its PCR with 60 Vbeta and 13 Jbeta primers. Assay used: immunoSEQ multiplex PCR; TCRdb lists only in-frame clones, some missing. This table holds roughly 130,000 clones, approximately 8.8% found once. This clone has a handful of counts. Its antigen remains unidentified. The length of the CDR3 is 14 residues. The germline gives CDR1 SEHNR, CDR2 FQNEAQ (reference sequence). V was clipped by 5 bases and J by 4 bases, with 14 bases between them. General study points: Sequencing depth roughly uniform across donors was assumed in presence/absence analyses. Roughly 170 TCR beta chains were listed as cytomegalovirus-associated. Under in vitro conditions, a few CMV-associated chains were confirmed as specific for CMV antigens.

This clonotype was obtained from a man between 40 and 49 years old in good health and CMV-seronegative. The specimen was PBMCs. The chain has TRBV7-9 and TRBJ1-2; D is uncertain. The CDR3 bases are TGTGCCAGCAGCCCCCGTAGTTCCTCCTATGGCTACACCTTC. Translating gives CASSPRSSSYGYTF.